The 14 T cell receptor beta chains below all came from one sample that was sequenced in a study of post-analysis software for immune sequencing data. Findings and limits, study-wide: TRBV segments more frequent in patients than in controls numbered about five and included TRBV5-6, TRBV5-1 and TRBV20-1.

Their antigens remain unidentified. Presence of unique molecular identifiers characterized the TCR beta cDNA libraries. One entry per CDR3 protein, called by TCRdb with MiXCR from the PCR reads. The sample lists around 200,000 distinct CDR3 sequences, 29% occurring once. The sequencing sample was made of blood. The receptors derive from a girl younger than 18 with multiple sclerosis.

The table lists this clonotype with a count of one. This may be a read error, as it is one base from a much larger clone. The chain couples TRBV20-1 to TRBJ2-5, with D uncertain. The CDR3 extends over 11 amino acids. The V gene's germline CDR1 is DFQATT and CDR2 SNEGSKA (reference sequence). The CDR3 loop reads CSAGDEETQYF. DNA of the CDR3: TGCAGTGCTGGAGACGAAGAGACCCAGTACTTC.

Details on this clonotype: A much larger clone differs from this one at a single base, so this may be a read error. J is TRBJ2-5 and V is TRBV20-1; 7 bases agree with TRBD2. Germline CDR1 and CDR2: DFQATT and SNEGSKA (reference sequence). This CDR3 is built from 15 residues. The CDR3 nucleotides are TGCAGTGCTAGAGTTCAAGCGGGGTTAGAAGAGGCCCAGTACTTC. Translating gives CSARVQAGLEEAQYF.

This chain uses TRBV5-1 with TRBJ2-7; maybe TRBD2 (5 bases). The J call may be in error: the DNA end matches TRBJ2-5 better. Germline CDR1 SGHRS, CDR2 YFSETQ. The CDR3 runs 13 residues. CDR3 sequence (DNA): TGCGCCAGCAGCTCCCGCCGGGGAGAGACCCAGTACTTC. Its translation: CASSSRRGETQYF.

About this clonotype itself: One end of the junction varies from germline; a read error may be responsible. This chain connects TRBV20-1 to TRBJ2-1; TRBD2 is a possible D gene (5 bases). The end of the DNA is better explained by TRBJ2-7, so the J call may be wrong. Germline V gives CDR1 DFQATT, CDR2 SNEGSKA (reference sequence). The CDR3 consists of 12 residues. The CDR3 sequence is CSTSGKSYEQYF. Here the CDR3 DNA reads TGCAGTACTAGTGGGAAGTCCTACGAGCAGTACTTC.

The chain uses TRBV3-1 and TRBJ2-1; TRBD2 aligns across 12 bases. This CDR3 is 15 amino acids long. The J segment lost 9 bases and the V segment lost 3 bases, leaving 6 bases of the junction unmatched. Germline V lookup: CDR1 LGHDT, CDR2 YNNKEL (reference sequence). The CDR3 region is CASSQRTSGTGEQFF. The CDR3 coding sequence is TGTGCCAGCAGCCAGCGGACTAGCGGGACGGGTGAGCAGTTCTTC.

This clonotype was seen more than once but under ten times. The chain recombines TRBV5-1 with TRBJ1-6; D uncertain. Trimming removed 1 base from V and 5 bases from J, with 10 bases in between. The CDR3 covers 15 residues. CDR1 and CDR2 from the germline V gene are SGHRS and YFSETQ. This CDR3 reads CASSLISGNNSPLHF. For the CDR3, the DNA is TGCGCCAGCAGCTTGATTTCCGGGAATAATTCACCCCTCCACTTT.

The chain couples TRBV19 to TRBJ1-1, with a tentative D call TRBD1 (5 bases). Germline V gene data show CDR1 as LNHDA and CDR2 as SQIVND (reference sequence). The CDR3 is 14 residues long. Trimming took 9 bases from V and 2 from J, leaving 16 bases between them. CDR3: CASLLGTVNTEAFF. The CDR3 DNA follows: TGTGCCAGCCTGCTGGGGACGGTCAACACTGAAGCTTTCTTT.

The rearrangement joins TRBV11-2 to TRBJ1-2; D might be TRBD1 (5 bases). CDR3 size: 13 residues. V was shortened by 1 base and J by 10 bases, with 13 bases between the two germline ends. The germline gives CDR1 SGHAT, CDR2 FQNNGV. The CDR3 protein is CASSLGQRGFYTF. CDR3 coding DNA: TGTGCCAGCAGCTTAGGCCAAAGGGGCTTCTACACCTTC. The variable domain in full, completed from reference TRBV11-2 and TRBJ1-2, reads EAGVAQSPRYKIIEKRQSVAFWCNPISGHATLYWYQQILGQGPKLLIQFQNNGVVDDSQLPKDRFSAERLKGVDSTLKIQPAKLEDSAVYLCASSLGQRGFYTFGSGTRLTVV.

As regards this clonotype: A much more abundant neighbour one base away suggests this may be a read error. This rearrangement joins TRBV12-3 or TRBV12-4 to TRBJ2-1; TRBD2 matches 13 bases. The CDR3 has 19 residues. J gave up 0 bases and V 5 bases, and 10 bases lay outside the gene matches. The CDR3: CASSLRTSGGPGSYNEQFF. The CDR3 region has the DNA TGTGCCAGCAGTCTCCGGACTAGCGGGGGACCAGGCTCCTACAATGAGCAGTTCTTC.

Note on this clonotype: It may be a read error: a sequence one base away is much more abundant. This rearrangement joins TRBV7-8 to TRBJ2-7; D is ambiguous. This CDR3 is built from 13 residues. From germline, CDR1 is SGHVS and CDR2 FQNEAQ. Trimming pared 1 base from V and 1 base from J, leaving 5 bases between. CDR3 in amino acids: CASSLELSYEQYF. CDR3 nucleotides: TGTGCCAGCAGCTTAGAGCTTTCCTACGAGCAGTACTTC.

This chain joins TRBV10-1 and TRBJ1-4; no reliable D call. Germline V gene data show CDR1 as WNHNN and CDR2 as SYGVQD (reference sequence). The CDR3 is made up of 15 amino acids. With 3 bases removed from V and 0 bases from J, the gap between germline ends came to 8 bases. CDR3 protein: CASSEGSATNEKLFF. The CDR3 nucleotides read TGCGCCAGCAGTGAAGGGTCTGCAACTAATGAAAAACTGTTTTTT.

J is TRBJ2-1 and V is TRBV5-1; TRBD2 aligns across 15 bases. Trimming cost V 2 bases and J 4 bases; bases outside gene matches: 7. There are 18 residues in the CDR3. Germline assignment: CDR1 SGHRS and CDR2 YFSETQ. The CDR3, as DNA: TGCGCCAGCAGCTTCCAGGGACTAGCGGGGGGACTTTACAATGAGCAGTTCTTC. It translates to CASSFQGLAGGLYNEQFF.

Turning to this clonotype: Just one base apart from a much larger clone, this may be a read error. The chain is built from TRBV24-1 and TRBJ2-5; TRBD1 matches at 7 bases. The length of the CDR3 is 15 residues. Germline assignment: CDR1 KGHDR and CDR2 SFDVKD. V trimming: 4 bases; J trimming: 4 bases; junction bases outside the gene matches: 8. As DNA, the CDR3 is TGTGCCACCAGTGACCCGACAGGGAATGGAGAGACCCAGTACTTC. Its protein product is CATSDPTGNGETQYF.

This clonotype was seen a handful of times. The V call is TRBV5-1, the J call TRBJ2-1, with D perhaps matching TRBD2 (5 bases). This CDR3 is built from 15 residues. The V gene's germline CDR1 is SGHRS and CDR2 YFSETQ. Trimming took off 1 base at V and 2 bases at J, with 10 bases between the two ends. DNA of the CDR3: TGCGCCAGCAGCTTGAGTGGGAGTCCCTACAATGAGCAGTTCTTC. Amino acids: CASSLSGSPYNEQFF.